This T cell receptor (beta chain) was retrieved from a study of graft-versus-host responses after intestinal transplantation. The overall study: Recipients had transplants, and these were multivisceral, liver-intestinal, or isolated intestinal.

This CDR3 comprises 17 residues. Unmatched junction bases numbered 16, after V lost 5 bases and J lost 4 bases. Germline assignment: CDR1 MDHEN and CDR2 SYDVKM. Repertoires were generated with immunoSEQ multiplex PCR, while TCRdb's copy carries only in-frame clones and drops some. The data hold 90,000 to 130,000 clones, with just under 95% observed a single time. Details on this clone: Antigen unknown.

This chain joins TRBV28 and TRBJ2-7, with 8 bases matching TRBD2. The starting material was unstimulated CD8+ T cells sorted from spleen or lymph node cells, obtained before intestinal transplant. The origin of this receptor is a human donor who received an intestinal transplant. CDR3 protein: CASSRPQRESGPYEQYF. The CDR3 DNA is TGTGCCAGCAGTCGACCCCAGCGGGAGTCAGGACCTTACGAGCAGTACTTC.